The clone carrying this T cell receptor beta chain was found a few times. Its antigen is currently unknown. These data originate in a study of T-cell reconstitution after alpha-beta-depleted transplantation in children. General study results and limits: Several hundred rapidly expanded clones from non-depleted graft cells reportedly supplied alpha-beta T cells about two months post-transplant. Certain patients had high TCRbeta diversity at day 60, and it came from recipient T cells and thymic progenitors that survived.

CDR1 SGHTA and CDR2 FQGTGA come from the germline V gene. The CDR3 has 15 amino acids. Trimming took 1 base from V and 1 from J, leaving 10 bases between them. Unique molecular identifiers were built into the TCRbeta library. MiXCR, applied by TCRdb to the PCR reads, yields one record per CDR3 protein. The sample consists of fewer than 750,000 distinct CDR3 sequences, approximately 30% of them appearing once. The chain couples TRBV7-3 to TRBJ1-1; tentative D call: TRBD1 (6 bases). This sample comprised PBMCs, obtained before TCRalphabeta/CD19-depleted stem cell transplant. This receptor was taken from a boy under two years old with Wiskott-Aldrich syndrome, due to receive a stem cell transplant. As DNA, the CDR3 is TGTGCCAGCAGCTTAATGGGACACCGGAACACTGAAGCTTTCTTT. It yields the protein CASSLMGHRNTEAFF.